This passage covers 20 T cell receptor beta chains from one sample sequenced in a study of PD-L1 blockade in urothelial cancer. Indicated time point: peripheral blood 6 weeks after treatment start. This table comes from immunoSEQ multiplex PCR, and its TCRdb copy is limited to in-frame clones, with some not included. The table has fewer than 50,000 clones, 91% seen once. This material consisted of PBMCs, taken around atezolizumab (anti-PD-L1) treatment. The receptors stem from a man in his sixties or seventies with urothelial cancer.

The chain couples TRBV6-1 to TRBJ2-1; 7 bases are shared with TRBD2. The CDR3 sequence is 15 residues long. Germline V CDR1 and CDR2: MNHNS, SASEGT. The J segment lost 8 bases and the V segment lost 4 bases, leaving 11 bases of the junction unmatched. CDR3 in DNA: TGTGCCAGCAGTGCCCCTAGCGGCCTTCCCTATGAGCAGTTCTTC. This sequence encodes CASSAPSGLPYEQFF.

The chain uses TRBV5-1 and TRBJ2-2; tentatively, D is TRBD1 (5 bases). V was trimmed by 1 base and J by 2 bases, leaving 6 bases between them. CDR1 and CDR2 (germline): SGHRS, YFSETQ. The CDR3 length is 14 residues. The CDR3 coding sequence is TGCGCCAGCAGCTTGCAGGGTAACACCGGGGAGCTGTTTTTT. It specifies CASSLQGNTGELFF.

The chain joins TRBV19 to TRBJ1-5; 10 bases line up with TRBD1. The length of the CDR3 is 13 residues. CDR1 is LNHDA, CDR2 SQIVND, per germline (reference sequence). The ends lost 8 bases at V and 5 bases at J; junction bases unmatched: 3. CDR3 loop: CASRTGGYQPQHF. As DNA, the CDR3 is TGTGCCAGTCGGACAGGGGGGTATCAGCCCCAGCATTTT. Based on the CDR3 plus reference TRBV19 and TRBJ1-5, the full variable domain is DGGITQSPKYLFRKEGQNVTLSCEQNLNHDAMYWYRQDPGQGLRLIYYSQIVNDFQKGDIAEGYSVSREKKESFPLTVTSAQKNPTAFYLCASRTGGYQPQHFGDGTRLSIL.

The sample holds one count of this clone. This chain uses TRBV2 with TRBJ2-7; D gene uncertain. The germline gives CDR1 SNHLY, CDR2 FYNNEI. Deletions cut 6 bases from V and 0 bases from J, with 6 bases between. This CDR3 is built from 12 residues. For the CDR3, the DNA is TGTGCCAGCAGGTCAGACTCCTACGAGCAGTACTTC. Translation gives CASRSDSYEQYF.

This clone was seen only once. This chain links TRBV25-1 with TRBJ1-3, with TRBD1 identical over 10 bases. Germline V CDR1 and CDR2: MGHDK, SYGVNS. The J segment lost 0 bases and the V segment lost 4 bases, leaving 9 bases of the junction unmatched. This CDR3 region has 18 residues. The CDR3 DNA is TGTGCCAGCAGTGCGGGACAGGGGAGTCCCCACTCTGGAAACACCATATATTTT. This translates into CASSAGQGSPHSGNTIYF. The variable domain in full, with the rest retrieved from reference TRBV25-1 and TRBJ1-3, is EADIYQTPRYLVIGTGKKITLECSQTMGHDKMYWYQQDPGMELHLIHYSYGVNSTEKGDLSSESTVSRIRTEHFPLTLESARPSHTSQYLCASSAGQGSPHSGNTIYFGEGSWLTVV.

The J gene is TRBJ2-3, the V gene TRBV11-2; D is unresolved. Trimming took 5 bases from V and 6 from J, leaving 12 bases between them. Germline V lookup: CDR1 SGHAT, CDR2 FQNNGV. CDR3 size: 13 residues. CDR3 DNA: TGTGCCAGCAGCCCCCCAGGAACGGATACGCAGTATTTT. Translated, it gives CASSPPGTDTQYF.

This rearrangement joins TRBV20-1 to TRBJ2-7; the D is unclear. This CDR3 has 11 amino acids. V was shortened by 1 base and J by 4 bases, with 5 bases between the two germline ends. Germline values: CDR1 DFQATT, CDR2 SNEGSKA (reference sequence). The CDR3 region is CSARAGYEQYF. CDR3 sequence (DNA): TGCAGTGCTAGAGCAGGATACGAGCAGTACTTC.

About this clone: The junction shows a germline mismatch at one end, possibly a read error. The same CDR3 arises from other DNA sequences in this sample as well. This chain connects TRBV2 to TRBJ1-5, with 7 bases aligning to TRBD1. CDR1 is SNHLY and CDR2 is FYNNEI in the germline V gene. This CDR3 contains 15 residues. This CDR3 is CASRTTGRGNQPQHF. Written as DNA, the CDR3 is TGTGCCAGCAGGACGACAGGGAGAGGCAACCAGCCCCAGCATTTT.

CDR3 sequence (DNA): TGTGCCAGCAGGCGACAGGGTGGAGATACGCAGTATTTT. It codes for CASRRQGGDTQYF. The rearrangement links TRBV28 to TRBJ2-3; 7 bases map to TRBD1. The CDR3 runs 13 residues. Germline loops: CDR1 MDHEN, CDR2 SYDVKM. With V trimmed by 6 bases and J by 5 bases, 5 bases remained unmatched.

The gene calls are TRBV7-8 and TRBJ1-1, with 8 bases lining up with TRBD1. The V gene end was trimmed by 5 bases and the J gene end by 9 bases; junction bases not matched to a gene: 20. The CDR3 spans 17 residues. The germline CDR1 and CDR2 sequences are SGHVS and FQNEAQ. The CDR3 spells CASSPRSPGTGLAKAFF. In nucleotides, the CDR3 is TGTGCCAGCAGCCCGCGAAGTCCCGGGACAGGACTTGCTAAAGCTTTCTTT. The variable domain in full, with the rest retrieved from reference TRBV7-8 and TRBJ1-1, is GAGVSQSPRYKVAKRGQDVALRCDPISGHVSLFWYQQALGQGPEFLTYFQNEAQLDKSGLPSDRFFAERPEGSVSTLKIQRTQQEDSAVYLCASSPRSPGTGLAKAFFGQGTRLTVV.

CDR3 loop: CASSPVRAEKLFF. Here the CDR3 DNA reads TGTGCCAGCTCACCGGTCAGGGCTGAAAAACTGTTTTTT. The rearrangement links TRBV18 to TRBJ1-4; tentative D call: TRBD1 (5 bases). This CDR3 region has 13 residues. Germline V gene sequence: CDR1 KGHSH, CDR2 LQKENI. The V and J ends lost 3 bases and 7 bases respectively, with 9 bases between them.

The chain recombines TRBV10-1 with TRBJ1-1, with D possibly TRBD1 on 6 matching bases. V lost 2 bases and J 2 bases, leaving 12 bases between the germline ends. Germline loops: CDR1 WNHNN, CDR2 SYGVQD (reference sequence). This CDR3 is built from 15 residues. This CDR3 reads CASSEAEQGNTEAFF. The CDR3 region has the DNA TGCGCCAGCAGTGAGGCAGAACAGGGAAACACTGAAGCTTTCTTT.

This chain connects TRBV6-5 to TRBJ2-7; 11 bases are shared with TRBD1. This CDR3 is 13 amino acids long. After removal of 8 bases from V and 4 bases from J, the junction contained 4 bases not matched to a gene. Germline V lookup: CDR1 MNHEY, CDR2 SVGAGI. CDR3 bases: TGTGCCAGCCAAGGGACAGGGGGGTACGAGCAGTACTTC. Residues: CASQGTGGYEQYF.

The V and J genes are TRBV7-6 and TRBJ1-4, with 7 bases fitting TRBD1. V lost 3 bases to trimming and J lost 10 bases; unmatched junction nucleotides: 8. This CDR3 is built from 14 residues. The germline V gene has CDR1 SGHVS and CDR2 FNYEAQ. CDR3 sequence reads: CASSFTTGEGKLFF. Written as DNA, the CDR3 is TGTGCCAGCAGCTTCACCACAGGGGAAGGAAAACTGTTTTTT.

This chain joins TRBV11-2 and TRBJ2-2; D remains ambiguous. V was cut by 2 bases and J by 0 bases, with 10 bases left in between. CDR3 size: 16 residues. Germline values: CDR1 SGHAT, CDR2 FQNNGV. The CDR3 bases are TGTGCCAGCAGCTTATTGCGAGGAGCGAACACCGGGGAGCTGTTTTTT. It is translated as CASSLLRGANTGELFF.

The chain joins TRBV5-1 to TRBJ2-2; 8 bases match TRBD1. The ends lost 4 bases at V and 7 bases at J; junction bases unmatched: 9. The CDR3 loop spans 15 amino acids. Germline CDR1 is SGHRS and CDR2 is YFSETQ. The CDR3 spells CASSVGQGLLGELFF. For the CDR3, the DNA is TGCGCCAGCAGCGTTGGACAGGGCCTCCTCGGGGAGCTGTTTTTT.

J is TRBJ2-1 and V is TRBV27, with 12 bases identical to TRBD2. Trimming took 2 bases from V and 1 from J; bases not matched to a gene: 9. Germline V gene lookup returns CDR1 MNHEY and CDR2 SMNVEV (reference sequence). This CDR3 has 19 residues. The chain's CDR3 is CASSLISSGRVGSYNEQFF. CDR3 sequence (DNA): TGTGCCAGCAGTTTAATCTCTAGCGGGAGGGTTGGGTCCTACAATGAGCAGTTCTTC.

The chain joins TRBV9 to TRBJ2-7, with TRBD2 matching 9 bases. The V segment lost 0 bases and the J segment 2 bases; nucleotides outside the gene matches: 6. There are 16 residues in the CDR3. The germline V gene has CDR1 SGDLS and CDR2 YYNGEE. This CDR3 reads CASSVVPSGDTYEQYF. CDR3 in DNA: TGTGCCAGCAGCGTAGTTCCTAGCGGGGATACCTACGAGCAGTACTTC.

The chain recombines TRBV29-1 with TRBJ2-7, with 12 positions matching TRBD2. From germline, CDR1 is SQVTM and CDR2 ANQGSEA. V shed 6 bases and J 9 bases; nucleotides not matched to a gene: 6. The CDR3 has 12 amino acids. CDR3 DNA sequence: TGCAGCGTAGAGACTAGCGGGAGCGTGCAGTACTTC. Protein product: CSVETSGSVQYF.

This clone was recorded a few times. The chain combines TRBV7-9 with TRBJ2-2; D gene unclear. V was clipped by 5 bases and J by 6 bases, with 13 bases between them. This CDR3 has 14 amino acids. Germline loops: CDR1 SEHNR, CDR2 FQNEAQ (reference sequence). CDR3 coding DNA: TGTGCCAGCAGCGTGTTCGGCACAGCCGGGGAGCTGTTTTTT. It translates to CASSVFGTAGELFF.